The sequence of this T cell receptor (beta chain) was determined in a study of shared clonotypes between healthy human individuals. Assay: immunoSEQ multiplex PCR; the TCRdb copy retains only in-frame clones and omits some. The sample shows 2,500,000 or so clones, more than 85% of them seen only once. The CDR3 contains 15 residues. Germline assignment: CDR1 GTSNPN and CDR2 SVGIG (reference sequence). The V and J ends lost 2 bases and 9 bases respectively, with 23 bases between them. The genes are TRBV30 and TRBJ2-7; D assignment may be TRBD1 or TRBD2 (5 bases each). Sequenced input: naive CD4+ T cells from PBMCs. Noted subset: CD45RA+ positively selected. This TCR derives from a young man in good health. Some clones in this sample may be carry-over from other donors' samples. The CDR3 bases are TGTGCCTGGAGTCCACATCCGGGACCAACCGCGGTGCAGTACTTC. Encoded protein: CAWSPHPGPTAVQYF.